This TCR beta chain was sequenced during a study of neurological immune-mediated disorders. Time point defined: longitudinal time-point 3. The CDR3 is made up of 17 amino acids. With 5 bases clipped from V and 0 bases from J, the junction kept 13 bases outside the gene matches. Per germline, CDR1 SGHDN and CDR2 FVKESK. Every sequencing run generated in excess of 180 million TCR-beta sequences. These sequences covered 15-18 subjects. TCRdb redid the calling of the 5' RACE reads with MiXCR, one entry per CDR3 protein. The profile covers under 130,000 distinct CDR3 sequences, with under 14% appearing a single time and around 3.1% taken by the ten largest. Study-wide points: Private repertoires in all groups were suggested, as expanded clones shared no CDR3 amino acid sequences across subjects.

Comments on this clonotype: The antigen remains unidentified.

V and J are TRBV14 and TRBJ2-7, with 7 bases aligning to TRBD2. This TCR came from a female donor with HTLV-1-associated myelopathy (HAM/TSP). Material for sequencing was PBMCs. The CDR3, as DNA: TGTGCCAGCAGCACTAGAACCGGGACTACCTTCTCCTACGAGCAGTACTTC. Encoded protein: CASSTRTGTTFSYEQYF.